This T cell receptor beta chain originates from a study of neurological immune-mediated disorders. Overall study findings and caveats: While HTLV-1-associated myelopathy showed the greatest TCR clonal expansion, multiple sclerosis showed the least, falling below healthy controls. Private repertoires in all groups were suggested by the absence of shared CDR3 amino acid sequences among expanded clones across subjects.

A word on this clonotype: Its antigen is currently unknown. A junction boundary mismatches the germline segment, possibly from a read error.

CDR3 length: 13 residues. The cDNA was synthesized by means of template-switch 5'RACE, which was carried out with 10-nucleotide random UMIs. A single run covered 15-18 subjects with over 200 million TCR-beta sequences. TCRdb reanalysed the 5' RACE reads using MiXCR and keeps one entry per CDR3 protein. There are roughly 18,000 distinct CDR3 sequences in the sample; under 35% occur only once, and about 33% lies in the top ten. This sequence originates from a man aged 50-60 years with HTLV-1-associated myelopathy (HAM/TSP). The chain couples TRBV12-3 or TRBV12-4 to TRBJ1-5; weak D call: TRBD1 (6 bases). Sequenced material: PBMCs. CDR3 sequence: CASSLGGSKPQHF. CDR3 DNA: TGTGCCAGCAGCTTAGGGGGATCTAAGCCCCAGCATTTT.